This T cell receptor (beta chain) was profiled in a study of blood T cell repertoires in COVID-19. V dropped 5 bases and J dropped 0 bases, with 11 bases sitting between them. Germline CDR1 SGHAT, CDR2 FQNNGV. This CDR3 spans 15 amino acids. In the authors' workflow: Estimated nucleated cell counts came from reference gene primer amplification. The assay was immunoSEQ multiplex PCR, and TCRdb's table has in-frame clones only and misses some. V, J and clone size are taken as reported in that table, and D and trimming were inferred from the DNA itself. The data contain 150,000 to 200,000 clones, 80% to 90% of them singletons.

The sequence was obtained from a man in his 70s with active or convalescent COVID-19. Sequencing was done on a sample of peripheral blood. The rearrangement links TRBV11-2 to TRBJ1-5, with D maybe TRBD1 (5 bases). The CDR3 protein is CASSPGHNSNQPQHF. CDR3 nucleotides: TGTGCCAGCAGCCCCGGACACAATAGCAATCAGCCCCAGCATTTT.